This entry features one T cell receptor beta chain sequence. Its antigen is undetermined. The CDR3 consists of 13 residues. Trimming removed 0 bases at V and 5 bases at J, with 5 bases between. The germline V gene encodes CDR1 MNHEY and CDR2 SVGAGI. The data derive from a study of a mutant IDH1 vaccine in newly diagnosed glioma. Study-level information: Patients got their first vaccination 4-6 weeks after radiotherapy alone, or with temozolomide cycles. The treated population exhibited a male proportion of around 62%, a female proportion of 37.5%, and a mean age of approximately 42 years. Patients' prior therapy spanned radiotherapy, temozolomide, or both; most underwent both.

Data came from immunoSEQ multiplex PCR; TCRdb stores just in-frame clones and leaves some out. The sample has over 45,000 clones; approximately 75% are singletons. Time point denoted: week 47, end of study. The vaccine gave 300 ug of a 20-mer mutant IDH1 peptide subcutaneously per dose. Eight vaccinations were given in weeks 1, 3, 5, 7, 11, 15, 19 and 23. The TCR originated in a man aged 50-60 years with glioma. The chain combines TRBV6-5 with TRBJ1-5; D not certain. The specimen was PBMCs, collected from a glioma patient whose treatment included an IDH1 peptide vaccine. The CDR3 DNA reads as TGTGCCAGCAGTTACTCGAGCTATCAGCCCCAGCATTTT. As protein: CASSYSSYQPQHF.